The 20 T cell receptor beta chains in this list originate from one sample, sequenced in a study of tumor T cells in aggressive B-cell lymphoma. Profiling relied on immunoSEQ multiplex PCR, and the TCRdb table lists in-frame clones only, not all of them. The data contain around 6,300 clones, approximately 85% of them singletons. Material for sequencing was tumor tissue. The source of these receptors is an adult with diffuse large B cell lymphoma. Some clones in this sample may be carry-over from other donors' samples.

This clone was counted only a few times. The rearrangement joins TRBV9 to TRBJ1-5; 10 nucleotides align to TRBD1. The V and J ends lost 4 bases and 5 bases, in that order; junction bases with no gene match: 6. Germline CDR1 is SGDLS and CDR2 is YYNGEE. The CDR3 spans 15 residues. The CDR3, as DNA: TGTGCCAGCAGCACCGGGACAGGGGTCGATCAGCCCCAGCATTTT. Its protein is CASSTGTGVDQPQHF.

V gene TRBV27 combines with J gene TRBJ2-3; 8 bases align to TRBD2. The CDR3 spans 15 residues. Trimming removed 4 bases from V and 3 bases from J; junction bases left unmatched: 6. Germline assignment: CDR1 MNHEY and CDR2 SMNVEV (reference sequence). DNA for the CDR3: TGTGCCAGCAGTTCCTTTAGCGGGGTGACAGATACGCAGTATTTT. Residues: CASSSFSGVTDTQYF.

V usage is TRBV5-4 and J usage is TRBJ2-3; 9 bases line up with TRBD2. Germline loops: CDR1 SGHNT, CDR2 YYREEE (reference sequence). The trim removed 2 bases at V and 5 bases at J, leaving 3 bases unmatched. The CDR3 covers 14 residues. For the CDR3, the DNA is TGTGCCAGCAGCTTAGCGGGAGGCGTAGATACGCAGTATTTT. Amino acids: CASSLAGGVDTQYF.

The gene calls are TRBV30 and TRBJ2-7, with 10 bases lining up with TRBD2. Germline V lookup: CDR1 GTSNPN, CDR2 SVGIG (reference sequence). Trimming cost V 4 bases and J 2 bases; bases outside gene matches: 2. This CDR3 contains 13 residues. The CDR3 DNA reads as TGTGCCTGGACGAGCGGGAGGGCCTACGAGCAGTACTTC. Encoded protein: CAWTSGRAYEQYF.

The V call is TRBV5-4, the J call TRBJ2-1, with 14 bases that match TRBD2. The junction had 9 bases not matched to a gene; V was cut back by 3 bases and J by 4 bases. Germline V gives CDR1 SGHNT, CDR2 YYREEE (reference sequence). CDR3 length: 18 residues. The CDR3 DNA follows: TGTGCCAGCAGCTCACTGGGGACTAGCGGGGGCCTTTACAATGAGCAGTTCTTC. Protein sequence: CASSSLGTSGGLYNEQFF.

This clone was seen only a few times. The chain links TRBV6-5 to TRBJ2-7; a weak D match, TRBD1 (5 bases). V gave up 4 bases and J gave up 4 bases, with 17 bases separating them. Looked up from germline, CDR1 is MNHEY and CDR2 is SVGAGI. This CDR3 region has 15 residues. CDR3 nucleotide sequence: TGTGCCAGCAGTTTCTATGGGGCCTCCGGGTACGAGCAGTACTTC. It translates to CASSFYGASGYEQYF.

This chain joins TRBV9 and TRBJ2-3; tentatively, D is TRBD1 (6 bases). Trimming took off 0 bases at V and 5 bases at J, with 10 bases between the two ends. Germline lookup yields CDR1 SGDLS and CDR2 YYNGEE. The CDR3 sequence is 14 residues long. The CDR3 here is CASSVEGGEDTQYF. The CDR3 DNA sequence: TGTGCCAGCAGCGTAGAAGGGGGAGAAGATACGCAGTATTTT.

The chain employs TRBV4-3 and TRBJ2-5, with TRBD2 identical over 11 bases. J gave up 5 bases and V 4 bases, and 6 bases lay outside the gene matches. CDR3 length: 15 residues. From germline, CDR1 is LGHNA and CDR2 YSLEER. The CDR3 protein is CASSRLAGGSETQYF. CDR3 sequence (DNA): TGCGCCAGCAGCCGATTAGCGGGAGGGTCGGAGACCCAGTACTTC.

The gene calls are TRBV9 and TRBJ2-7; D gene uncertain. V lost 4 bases and J 3 bases, leaving 5 bases between the germline ends. The germline V gene encodes CDR1 SGDLS and CDR2 YYNGEE. This CDR3 is built from 11 residues. CDR3 amino acids: CASSTYYEQYF. CDR3 nucleotides: TGTGCCAGCAGCACCTACTACGAGCAGTACTTC.

The V call is TRBV28, the J call TRBJ2-7; TRBD2 agrees at 8 bases. This CDR3 region has 16 residues. Germline trimming cut 4 bases from V and 5 bases from J; bases unmatched to any gene: 13. The germline CDR1 and CDR2 sequences are MDHEN and SYDVKM. Here the CDR3 reads CASSSRGGYLRDEQYF. CDR3 bases: TGTGCCAGCAGTTCCCGGGGGGGTTACCTTAGGGACGAGCAGTACTTC.

The chain has TRBV7-8 and TRBJ1-4, with D possibly TRBD1 on 5 matching bases. Trimming took 5 bases from V and 10 from J, leaving 14 bases between them. The V gene's germline CDR1 is SGHVS and CDR2 FQNEAQ. The CDR3 runs 13 residues. As DNA, the CDR3 is TGTGCCAGCAGCGAGGGACTACGGGGAAAACTGTTTTTT. This gives the protein CASSEGLRGKLFF.

V is TRBV27 and J is TRBJ2-2; maybe TRBD1 (6 bases). The CDR3 has 16 residues. Germline loops: CDR1 MNHEY, CDR2 SMNVEV (reference sequence). V dropped 5 bases and J dropped 3 bases, with 16 bases sitting between them. CDR3 DNA: TGTGCCAGCAGTGGAACGGGACACTTTCACACCGGGGAGCTGTTTTTT. This gives the protein CASSGTGHFHTGELFF.

The gene calls are TRBV19 and TRBJ2-5; D gene uncertain. This CDR3 spans 15 amino acids. CDR1 is LNHDA, CDR2 SQIVND, per germline (reference sequence). V lost 2 bases, J lost 5 bases, and 15 bases lay in between. The CDR3 sequence is CASSIWSSTPETQYF. The DNA for the CDR3 is TGTGCCAGTAGTATATGGTCGAGCACGCCGGAGACCCAGTACTTC.

The chain joins TRBV4-3 to TRBJ2-5; TRBD1 matches 7 bases. The V segment lost 4 bases and the J segment 5 bases; nucleotides outside the gene matches: 7. CDR3 length equals 14 residues. The germline CDR1 and CDR2 sequences are LGHNA and YSLEER. CDR3 region: CASSLNRGSETQYF. DNA for the CDR3: TGCGCCAGCAGCCTCAACAGGGGATCCGAGACCCAGTACTTC.

This chain links TRBV5-8 with TRBJ1-5; tentatively, D is TRBD1 (5 bases). Trimming shortened V by 1 base and J by 1 base, and 12 bases separated the two germline ends. Germline values: CDR1 SGHTS, CDR2 YDEGEE. This CDR3 is built from 16 residues. The CDR3 loop is CASSLSGGESNQPQHF. The CDR3 coding sequence is TGTGCCAGCAGCTTGTCGGGGGGGGAGAGCAATCAGCCCCAGCATTTT.

V and J are TRBV28 and TRBJ2-5; D not certain. The germline V gene has CDR1 MDHEN and CDR2 SYDVKM. This CDR3 is 13 amino acids long. V was trimmed by 5 bases and J by 1 base, leaving 8 bases between them. The CDR3 region is CASSGAAQETQYF. The DNA of the CDR3 is TGTGCCAGCAGTGGAGCCGCCCAAGAGACCCAGTACTTC.

The CDR3 coding sequence is TGTGCCACCAGCAGAGATCCGGGCTACGAGCAGTACTTC. It encodes CATSRDPGYEQYF. The chain has TRBV15 and TRBJ2-7, with D unclear. V was clipped by 0 bases and J by 3 bases, with 6 bases between them. The CDR3 has 13 residues. Germline loops: CDR1 LNHNV, CDR2 YYDKDF (reference sequence).

This chain links TRBV10-3 with TRBJ2-3; D may be TRBD1 (6 bases). Between the trimmed V and J ends, which lost 0 bases and 3 bases, there was a span of 7 bases. The CDR3 spans 14 residues. Germline V gives CDR1 ENHRY, CDR2 SYGVKD. The CDR3 here is CAISESTGTDTQYF. The CDR3 DNA follows: TGTGCCATCAGTGAGTCTACAGGGACAGATACGCAGTATTTT.

The chain employs TRBV19 and TRBJ1-2, with 8 bases aligning to TRBD1. The V segment lost 1 base and the J segment 4 bases; nucleotides outside the gene matches: 8. Looked up from germline, CDR1 is LNHDA and CDR2 is SQIVND (reference sequence). The CDR3 sequence is 16 residues long. The CDR3 spells CASSIGGTGGIYGYTF. In DNA form, the CDR3 reads TGTGCCAGTAGTATAGGAGGAACAGGGGGAATCTATGGCTACACCTTC.

This chain joins TRBV4-1 and TRBJ1-4; D is unresolved. This CDR3 region has 17 residues. Germline V gene sequence: CDR1 MGHRA, CDR2 YSYEKL. V was shortened by 1 base and J by 4 bases, with 16 bases between the two germline ends. In DNA, the CDR3 is TGCGCCAGCAGCCAAGGGTTGAGTAGGCAGGATAATGAAAAACTGTTTTTT. It yields the protein CASSQGLSRQDNEKLFF.